The TCR beta chain under discussion was sequenced for a study of Graves' ophthalmopathy and Graves' hyperthyroidism. Study-wide background: Blood was drawn at initial diagnosis, before any treatment.

The diagnosis combined clinical symptoms, thyroxine, TRAb, thyroid ultrasound and orbital computed tomography scans. Fresh peripheral blood (more than 9.5 ml) yielded the PBMCs. This clonotype appeared many times. The antigen remains undetermined. RNA transcripts were the source from which TCR beta CDR3 regions were amplified. HTBI-primed RT-PCR formed the first round, and a multiplex PCR formed the second. TCRdb ran MiXCR on the multiplex PCR reads and lists one entry per CDR3 protein. The data show about 410,000 distinct CDR3 sequences, around 17% seen once. General study results and limits: Most expanded clonotypes from thyroid (those above 0.001 frequency) were also found in blood.

Looked up from germline, CDR1 is SGHVS and CDR2 is FQNEAQ. Trimming took 3 bases from V and 5 from J, leaving 16 bases between them. The CDR3 spans 15 residues. The clonotype originates from a woman aged 18-29 years with Graves' ophthalmopathy. Material for sequencing was peripheral blood. V and J are TRBV7-8 and TRBJ2-5; tentatively, D is TRBD2 (6 bases). CDR3 protein: CASSLGLATMETQYF. For the CDR3, the DNA is TGTGCCAGCAGCTTGGGGCTAGCGACGATGGAGACCCAGTACTTC. Complete variable domain (other parts from reference TRBV7-8 and TRBJ2-5): GAGVSQSPRYKVAKRGQDVALRCDPISGHVSLFWYQQALGQGPEFLTYFQNEAQLDKSGLPSDRFFAERPEGSVSTLKIQRTQQEDSAVYLCASSLGLATMETQYFGPGTRLLVL.